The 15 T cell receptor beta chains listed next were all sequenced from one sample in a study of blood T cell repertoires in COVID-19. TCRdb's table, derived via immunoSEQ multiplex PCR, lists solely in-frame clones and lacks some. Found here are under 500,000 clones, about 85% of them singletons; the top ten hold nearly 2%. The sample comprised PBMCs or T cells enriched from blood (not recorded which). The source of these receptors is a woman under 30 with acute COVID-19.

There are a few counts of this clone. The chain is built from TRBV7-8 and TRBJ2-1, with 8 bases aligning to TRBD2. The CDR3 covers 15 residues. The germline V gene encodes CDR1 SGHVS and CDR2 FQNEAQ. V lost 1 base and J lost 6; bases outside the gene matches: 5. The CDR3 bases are TGTGCCAGCAGCTTAGGTCGGCTAGCGGGCAATGAGCAGTTCTTC. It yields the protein CASSLGRLAGNEQFF. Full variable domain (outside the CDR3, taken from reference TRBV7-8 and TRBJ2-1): GAGVSQSPRYKVAKRGQDVALRCDPISGHVSLFWYQQALGQGPEFLTYFQNEAQLDKSGLPSDRFFAERPEGSVSTLKIQRTQQEDSAVYLCASSLGRLAGNEQFFGPGTRLTVL.

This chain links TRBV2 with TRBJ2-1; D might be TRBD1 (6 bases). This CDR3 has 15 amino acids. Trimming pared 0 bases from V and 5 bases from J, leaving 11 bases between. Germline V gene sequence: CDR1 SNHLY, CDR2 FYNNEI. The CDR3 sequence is CASSEATRQDNEQFF. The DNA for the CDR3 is TGTGCCAGCAGTGAAGCGACGAGACAGGACAATGAGCAGTTCTTC.

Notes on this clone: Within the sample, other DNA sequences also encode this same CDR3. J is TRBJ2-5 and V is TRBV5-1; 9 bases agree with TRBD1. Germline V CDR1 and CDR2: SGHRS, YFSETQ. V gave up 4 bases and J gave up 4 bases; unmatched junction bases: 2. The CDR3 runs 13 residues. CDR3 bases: TGCGCCAGCAGCGGGGGACAGGGAGAGACCCAGTACTTC. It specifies CASSGGQGETQYF.

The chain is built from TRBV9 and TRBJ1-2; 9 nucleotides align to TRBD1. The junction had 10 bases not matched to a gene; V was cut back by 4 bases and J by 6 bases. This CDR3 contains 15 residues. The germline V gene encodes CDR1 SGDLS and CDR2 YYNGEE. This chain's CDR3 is CASSIQSTGGDGYTF. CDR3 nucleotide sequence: TGTGCCAGCAGCATCCAATCAACAGGGGGCGATGGCTACACCTTC.

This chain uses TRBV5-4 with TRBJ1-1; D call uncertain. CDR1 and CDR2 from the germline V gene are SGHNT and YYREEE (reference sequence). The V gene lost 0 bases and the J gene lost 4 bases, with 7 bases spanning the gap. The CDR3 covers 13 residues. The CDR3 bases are TGTGCCAGCAGCTTGGCGGGGAGCACTGAAGCTTTCTTT. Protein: CASSLAGSTEAFF.

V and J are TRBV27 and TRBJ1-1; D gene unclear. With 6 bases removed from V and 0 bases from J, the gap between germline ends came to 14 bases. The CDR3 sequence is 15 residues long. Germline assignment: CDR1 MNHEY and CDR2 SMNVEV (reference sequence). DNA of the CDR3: TGTGCCAGCAGGGATTACAGAGCTCTGAACACTGAAGCTTTCTTT. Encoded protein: CASRDYRALNTEAFF.

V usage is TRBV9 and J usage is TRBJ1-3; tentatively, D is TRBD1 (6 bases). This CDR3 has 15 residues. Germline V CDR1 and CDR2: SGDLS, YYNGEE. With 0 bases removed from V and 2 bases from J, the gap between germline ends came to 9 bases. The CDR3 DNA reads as TGTGCCAGCAGCGTAGGCGACAGGACTGGAAACACCATATATTTT. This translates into CASSVGDRTGNTIYF.

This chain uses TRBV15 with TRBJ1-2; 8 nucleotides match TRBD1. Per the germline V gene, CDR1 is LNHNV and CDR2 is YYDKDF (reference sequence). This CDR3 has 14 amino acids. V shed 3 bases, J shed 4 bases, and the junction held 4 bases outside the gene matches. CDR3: CATSRTGEAYGYTF. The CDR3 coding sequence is TGTGCCACCAGCAGGACAGGGGAAGCCTATGGCTACACCTTC.

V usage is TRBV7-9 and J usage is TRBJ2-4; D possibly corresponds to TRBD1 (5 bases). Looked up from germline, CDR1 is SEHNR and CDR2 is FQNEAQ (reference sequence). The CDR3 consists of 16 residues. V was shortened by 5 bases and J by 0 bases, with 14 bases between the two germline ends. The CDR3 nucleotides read TGTGCCAGCAGCCACGTGCAGGGATTAGCCAAAAACATTCAGTACTTC. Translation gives CASSHVQGLAKNIQYF.

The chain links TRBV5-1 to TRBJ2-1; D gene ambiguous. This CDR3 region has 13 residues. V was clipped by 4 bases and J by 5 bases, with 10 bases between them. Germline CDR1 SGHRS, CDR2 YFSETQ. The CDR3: CASSPPRNNEQFF. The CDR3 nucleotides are TGCGCCAGCAGCCCCCCGAGAAACAATGAGCAGTTCTTC.

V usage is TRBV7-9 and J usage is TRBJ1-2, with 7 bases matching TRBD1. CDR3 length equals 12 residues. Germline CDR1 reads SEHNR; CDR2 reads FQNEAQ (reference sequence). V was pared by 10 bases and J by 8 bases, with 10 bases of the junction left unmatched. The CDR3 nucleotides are TGTGCCACCGAGGGGGCGTCTGAGGGCTACACCTTC. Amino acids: CATEGASEGYTF.

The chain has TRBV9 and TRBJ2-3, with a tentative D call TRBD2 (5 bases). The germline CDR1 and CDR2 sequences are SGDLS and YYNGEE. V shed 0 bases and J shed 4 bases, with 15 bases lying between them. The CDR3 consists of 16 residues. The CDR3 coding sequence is TGTGCCAGCAGCGTAGCGAGTCGGGGAAGAGCAGATACGCAGTATTTT. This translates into CASSVASRGRADTQYF.

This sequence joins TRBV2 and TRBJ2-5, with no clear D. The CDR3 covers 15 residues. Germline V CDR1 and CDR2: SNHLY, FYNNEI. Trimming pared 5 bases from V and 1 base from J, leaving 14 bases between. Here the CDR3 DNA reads TGTGCCAGCAGTCCTCTATCGGGTAGCCAAGAGACCCAGTACTTC. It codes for CASSPLSGSQETQYF.

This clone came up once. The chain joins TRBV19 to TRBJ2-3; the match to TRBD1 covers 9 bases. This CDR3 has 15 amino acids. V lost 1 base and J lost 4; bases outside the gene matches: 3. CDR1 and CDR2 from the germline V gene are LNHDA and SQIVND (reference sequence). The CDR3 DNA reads TGTGCCAGTAGTATAGTGGGACAGGGACCAGATACGCAGTATTTT. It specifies CASSIVGQGPDTQYF. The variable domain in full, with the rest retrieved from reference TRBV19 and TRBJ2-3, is DGGITQSPKYLFRKEGQNVTLSCEQNLNHDAMYWYRQDPGQGLRLIYYSQIVNDFQKGDIAEGYSVSREKKESFPLTVTSAQKNPTAFYLCASSIVGQGPDTQYFGPGTRLTVL.

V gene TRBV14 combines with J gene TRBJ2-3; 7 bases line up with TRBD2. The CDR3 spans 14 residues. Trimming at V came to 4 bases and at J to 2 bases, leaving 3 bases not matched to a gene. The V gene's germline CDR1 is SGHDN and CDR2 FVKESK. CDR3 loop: CASSPAGYTDTQYF. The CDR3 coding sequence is TGTGCCAGCAGCCCAGCGGGATACACAGATACGCAGTATTTT.